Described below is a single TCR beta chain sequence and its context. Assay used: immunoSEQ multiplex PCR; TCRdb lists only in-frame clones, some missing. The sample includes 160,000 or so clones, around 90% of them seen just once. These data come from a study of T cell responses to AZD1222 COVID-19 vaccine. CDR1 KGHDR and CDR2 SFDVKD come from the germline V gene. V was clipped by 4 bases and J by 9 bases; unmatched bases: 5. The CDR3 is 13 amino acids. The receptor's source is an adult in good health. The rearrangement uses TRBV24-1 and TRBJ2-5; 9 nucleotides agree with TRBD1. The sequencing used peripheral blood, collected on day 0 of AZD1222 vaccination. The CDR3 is CATSEPDRGAQYF. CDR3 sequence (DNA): TGTGCCACCAGTGAGCCGGACAGGGGAGCCCAGTACTTC.